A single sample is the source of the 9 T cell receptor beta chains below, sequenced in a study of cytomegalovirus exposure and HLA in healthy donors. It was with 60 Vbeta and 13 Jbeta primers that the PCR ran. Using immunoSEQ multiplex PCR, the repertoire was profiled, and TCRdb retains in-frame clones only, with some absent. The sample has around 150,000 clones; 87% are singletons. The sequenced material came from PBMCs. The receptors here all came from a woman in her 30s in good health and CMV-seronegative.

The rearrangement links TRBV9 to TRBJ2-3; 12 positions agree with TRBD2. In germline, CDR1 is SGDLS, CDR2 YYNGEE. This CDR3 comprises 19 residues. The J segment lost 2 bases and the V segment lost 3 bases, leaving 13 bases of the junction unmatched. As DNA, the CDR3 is TGTGCCAGCAGCGCTCCAACCCCGGGACTAGCGGGCTACACAGATACGCAGTATTTT. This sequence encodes CASSAPTPGLAGYTDTQYF.

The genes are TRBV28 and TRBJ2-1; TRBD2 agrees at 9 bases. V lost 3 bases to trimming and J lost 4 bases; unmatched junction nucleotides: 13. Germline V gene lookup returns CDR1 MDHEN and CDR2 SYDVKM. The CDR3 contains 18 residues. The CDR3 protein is CASSFRGPTSGLYNEQFF. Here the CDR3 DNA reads TGTGCCAGCAGTTTTAGAGGTCCGACTAGCGGCCTTTACAATGAGCAGTTCTTC.

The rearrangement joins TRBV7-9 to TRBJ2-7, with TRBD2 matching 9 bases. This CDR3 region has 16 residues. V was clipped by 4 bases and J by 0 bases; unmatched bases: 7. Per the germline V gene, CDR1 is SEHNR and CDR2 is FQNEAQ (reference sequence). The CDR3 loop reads CASSYSGRDYSYEQYF. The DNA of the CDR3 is TGTGCCAGCAGCTATAGCGGGAGAGACTACTCCTACGAGCAGTACTTC. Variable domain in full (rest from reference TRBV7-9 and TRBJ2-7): DTGVSQNPRHKITKRGQNVTFRCDPISEHNRLYWYRQTLGQGPEFLTYFQNEAQLEKSRLLSDRFSAERPKGSFSTLEIQRTEQGDSAMYLCASSYSGRDYSYEQYFGPGTRLTVT.

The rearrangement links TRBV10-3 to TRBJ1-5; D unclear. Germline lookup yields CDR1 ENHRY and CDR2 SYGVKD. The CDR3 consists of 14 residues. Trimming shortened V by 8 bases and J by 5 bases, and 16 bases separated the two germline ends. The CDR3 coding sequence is TGTGCCATCTCCCCGGGAGGGCCCCATCAGCCCCAGCATTTT. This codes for CAISPGGPHQPQHF.

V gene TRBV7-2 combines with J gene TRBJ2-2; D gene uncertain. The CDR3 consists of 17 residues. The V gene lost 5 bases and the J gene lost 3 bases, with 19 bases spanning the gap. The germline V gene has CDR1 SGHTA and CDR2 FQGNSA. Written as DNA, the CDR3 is TGTGCCAGCAGCCCCAACTATTCCCGGCGGCACACCGGGGAGCTGTTTTTT. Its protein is CASSPNYSRRHTGELFF.

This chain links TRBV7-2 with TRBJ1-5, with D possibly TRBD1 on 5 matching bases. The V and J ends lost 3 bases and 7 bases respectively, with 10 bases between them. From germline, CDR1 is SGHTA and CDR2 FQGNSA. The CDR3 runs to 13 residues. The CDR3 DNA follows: TGTGCCAGCAGCTTGACGAAGGGGCAGCCCCAGCATTTT. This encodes CASSLTKGQPQHF.

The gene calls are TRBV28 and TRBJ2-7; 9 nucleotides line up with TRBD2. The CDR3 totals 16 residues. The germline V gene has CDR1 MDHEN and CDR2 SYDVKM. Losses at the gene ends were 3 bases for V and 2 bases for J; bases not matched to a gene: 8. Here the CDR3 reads CASSFIRSGSAYEQYF. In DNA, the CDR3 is TGTGCCAGCAGTTTTATCCGTAGCGGGAGCGCCTACGAGCAGTACTTC.

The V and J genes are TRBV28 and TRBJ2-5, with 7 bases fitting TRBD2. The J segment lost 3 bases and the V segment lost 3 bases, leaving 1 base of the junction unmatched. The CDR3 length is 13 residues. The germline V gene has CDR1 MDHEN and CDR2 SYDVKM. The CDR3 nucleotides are TGTGCCAGCAGTTTTGCGGGAGAAGAGACCCAGTACTTC. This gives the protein CASSFAGEETQYF.

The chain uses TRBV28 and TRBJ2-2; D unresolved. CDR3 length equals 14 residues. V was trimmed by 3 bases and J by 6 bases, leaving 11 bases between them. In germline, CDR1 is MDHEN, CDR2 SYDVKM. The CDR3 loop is CASSLIQAPGELFF. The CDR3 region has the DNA TGTGCCAGCAGTTTGATCCAAGCGCCCGGGGAGCTGTTTTTT.